The text below deals with one TCR beta chain. What it binds is not known. This sample was included in a study of T cell responses to AZD1222 COVID-19 vaccine. Study-wide findings and caveats: Donors skewed white British and female; clonal diversity was possibly underestimated.

Germline V CDR1 and CDR2: MGHDK, SYGVNS. The CDR3 has 17 amino acids. V gave up 4 bases and J gave up 0 bases, with 13 bases separating them. Clones were sequenced by immunoSEQ multiplex PCR, and TCRdb holds only the in-frame ones, with some missing. The sample lists roughly 77,000 clones, 88% occurring once. This TCR derives from an adult in good health. The chain recombines TRBV25-1 with TRBJ2-6; D is uncertain. Sequenced material: peripheral blood, taken on day 0 of MenACWY control vaccination. CDR3 nucleotide sequence: TGTGCCAGCAGTGGATCAGCGAGGCCCTCTGGGGCCAACGTCCTGACTTTC. Translating gives CASSGSARPSGANVLTF.